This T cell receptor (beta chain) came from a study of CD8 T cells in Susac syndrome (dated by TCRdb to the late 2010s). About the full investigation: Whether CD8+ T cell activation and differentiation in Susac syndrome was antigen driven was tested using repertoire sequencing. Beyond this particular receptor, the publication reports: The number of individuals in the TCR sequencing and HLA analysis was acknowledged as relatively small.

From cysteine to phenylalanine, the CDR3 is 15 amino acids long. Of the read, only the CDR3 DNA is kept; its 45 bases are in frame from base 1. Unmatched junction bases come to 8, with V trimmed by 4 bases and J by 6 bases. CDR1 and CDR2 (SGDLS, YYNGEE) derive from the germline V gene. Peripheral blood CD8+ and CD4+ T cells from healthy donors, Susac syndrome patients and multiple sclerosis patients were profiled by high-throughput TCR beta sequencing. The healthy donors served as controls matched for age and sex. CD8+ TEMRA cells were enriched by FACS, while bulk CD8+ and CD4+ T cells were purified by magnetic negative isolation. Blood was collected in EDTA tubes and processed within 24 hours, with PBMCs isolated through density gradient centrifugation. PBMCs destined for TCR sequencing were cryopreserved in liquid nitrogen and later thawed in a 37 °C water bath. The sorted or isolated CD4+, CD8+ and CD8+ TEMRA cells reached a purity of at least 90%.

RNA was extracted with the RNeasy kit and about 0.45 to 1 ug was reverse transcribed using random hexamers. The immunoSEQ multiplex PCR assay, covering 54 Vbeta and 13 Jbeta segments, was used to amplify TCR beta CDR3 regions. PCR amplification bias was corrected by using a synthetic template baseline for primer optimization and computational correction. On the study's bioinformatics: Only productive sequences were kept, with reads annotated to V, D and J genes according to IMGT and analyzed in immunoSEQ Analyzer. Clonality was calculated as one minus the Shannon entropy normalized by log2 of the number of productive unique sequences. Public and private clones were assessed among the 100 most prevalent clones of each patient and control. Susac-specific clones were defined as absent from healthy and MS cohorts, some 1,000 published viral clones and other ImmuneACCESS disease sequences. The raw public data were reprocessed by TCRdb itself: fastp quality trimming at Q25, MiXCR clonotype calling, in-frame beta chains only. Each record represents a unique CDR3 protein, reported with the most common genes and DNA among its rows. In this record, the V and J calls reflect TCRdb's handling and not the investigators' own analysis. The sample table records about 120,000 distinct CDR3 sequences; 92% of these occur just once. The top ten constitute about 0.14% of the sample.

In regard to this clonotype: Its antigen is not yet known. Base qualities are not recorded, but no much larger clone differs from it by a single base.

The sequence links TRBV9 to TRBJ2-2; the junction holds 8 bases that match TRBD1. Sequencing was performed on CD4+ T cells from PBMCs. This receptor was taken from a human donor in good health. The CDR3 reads CASSIGQGGAGELFF. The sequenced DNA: TGTGCCAGCAGCATCGGACAGGGTGGGGCCGGGGAGCTGTTTTTT.